The clone carrying this T cell receptor (beta chain) was observed once. Its antigen remains unidentified. No patient had autoimmune disease or received systemic immunosuppression. Produced via immunoSEQ multiplex PCR; TCRdb's table is partial and in-frame only. Of about 24,000 clones in the sample, around 83% were seen once. This entry belongs to a study of OX40 agonist ivuxolimab in advanced cancers. Across the whole study: Males comprised about 78% of the group, whose mean age was roughly 60 years (range 23 to 79). Overall study results and limits: Low normalized T-cell clonal expansion was also seen in some nonresponders.

The sample in question was CD4+ or CD8+ T cells sorted from blood, obtained in a trial of the OX40 agonist ivuxolimab. This TCR came from an adult with an advanced solid tumor such as melanoma, head and neck, liver or kidney cancer.

CDR3 residues: CASRGQYPYGYTF. Written as DNA, the CDR3 is TGTGCCAGCAGAGGACAGTACCCCTATGGCTACACCTTC. The chain employs TRBV7-9 and TRBJ1-2; the D gene is possibly TRBD1 (6 bases). The CDR3 contains 13 residues. The germline V gene encodes CDR1 SEHNR and CDR2 FQNEAQ (reference sequence). The germline V and J ends were trimmed by 6 bases and 4 bases, with 12 bases remaining between them.